These 11 T cell receptor beta chains share one sample of origin, sequenced in a study of shared clonotypes between healthy human individuals. TCRdb's copy holds only in-frame clones and misses some; the assay was immunoSEQ multiplex PCR. The sample has around 2,000,000 clones, about 95% seen once. Selected positively for CCR7 and CD45RO-negative, naive CD8 cells excluded terminally differentiated effector memory CD45RA+ cells. The sample was naive CD8+ T cells sorted from blood. The receptors were sampled from a young man in good health.

This chain links TRBV11-3 with TRBJ1-4; D unresolved. Trimming removed 5 bases from V and 7 bases from J, with 8 bases in between. CDR3 size: 12 residues. CDR1 is SGHNT and CDR2 is YENEEA in the germline V gene. DNA of the CDR3: TGTGCCAGCAGCCTATACACTGAAAAACTGTTTTTT. This encodes CASSLYTEKLFF.

This chain links TRBV13 with TRBJ1-5; no firm D call. Trimming took off 4 bases at V and 4 bases at J, with 11 bases between the two ends. In germline, CDR1 is PRHDT, CDR2 FYEKMQ (reference sequence). The CDR3 is 14 amino acids. CDR3 in amino acids: CASSSSDGNQPQHF. As DNA, the CDR3 is TGTGCCAGCAGCTCTTCTGACGGGAATCAGCCCCAGCATTTT.

V and J are TRBV5-6 and TRBJ2-5; 7 bases fit TRBD2. CDR1 and CDR2 from the germline V gene are SGHDT and YYEEEE. The CDR3 sequence is 17 residues long. V gave up 2 bases and J gave up 2 bases; unmatched junction bases: 12. As DNA, the CDR3 is TGTGCCAGCAGCTTAGGGGAAGGTGGGGAGGGGCAAGAGACCCAGTACTTC. Amino acids: CASSLGEGGEGQETQYF.

The chain couples TRBV7-9 to TRBJ2-2, with a weak D call TRBD2 (5 bases). The V and J ends lost 5 bases and 7 bases respectively, with 14 bases between them. Germline CDR1 SEHNR, CDR2 FQNEAQ (reference sequence). This CDR3 has 14 residues. CDR3 DNA: TGTGCCAGCAGCCAGGCGGTTGGAGGCGGGGAGCTGTTTTTT. It translates to CASSQAVGGGELFF. Full variable domain (outside the CDR3, taken from reference TRBV7-9 and TRBJ2-2): DTGVSQNPRHKITKRGQNVTFRCDPISEHNRLYWYRQTLGQGPEFLTYFQNEAQLEKSRLLSDRFSAERPKGSFSTLEIQRTEQGDSAMYLCASSQAVGGGELFFGEGSRLTVL.

This chain joins TRBV9 and TRBJ2-1; D gene uncertain. Germline CDR1 is SGDLS and CDR2 is YYNGEE. This CDR3 has 16 amino acids. V lost 0 bases and J lost 3, with 13 bases in between. In DNA form, the CDR3 reads TGTGCCAGCAGCGTAGGGCACCAGCTGGTCTACAATGAGCAGTTCTTC. Translation: CASSVGHQLVYNEQFF.

This chain joins TRBV6-5 and TRBJ1-2; 8 bases are shared with TRBD1. The CDR3 loop spans 13 amino acids. With 6 bases clipped from V and 4 bases from J, the junction kept 4 bases outside the gene matches. Germline V gene data show CDR1 as MNHEY and CDR2 as SVGAGI. The CDR3 is CASSTTGAYGYTF. Written as DNA, the CDR3 is TGTGCCAGCAGCACGACAGGGGCCTATGGCTACACCTTC.

The rearrangement joins TRBV9 to TRBJ2-1; D is uncertain. V dropped 1 base and J dropped 9 bases, with 8 bases sitting between them. The CDR3 runs 12 residues. Germline CDR1 is SGDLS and CDR2 is YYNGEE. The CDR3 region is CASSVSIVEQFF. As DNA, the CDR3 is TGTGCCAGCAGCGTATCTATTGTTGAGCAGTTCTTC.

The rearrangement links TRBV27 to TRBJ1-6, with 7 bases matching TRBD1. The CDR3 loop spans 14 amino acids. Germline V gene lookup returns CDR1 MNHEY and CDR2 SMNVEV (reference sequence). Trimming at V came to 6 bases and at J to 8 bases, leaving 7 bases not matched to a gene. This CDR3 reads CASRAGTADSPLHF. CDR3 bases: TGTGCCAGCAGGGCCGGGACAGCGGATTCACCCCTCCACTTT.

The V and J genes are TRBV7-6 and TRBJ1-2; D call uncertain. Deletions cut 1 base from V and 0 bases from J, with 9 bases between. Germline values: CDR1 SGHVS, CDR2 FNYEAQ. The CDR3 extends over 15 amino acids. CDR3 sequence: CASSLETLPNYGYTF. For the CDR3, the DNA is TGTGCCAGCAGCTTAGAGACCCTGCCTAACTATGGCTACACCTTC.

The V and J genes are TRBV18 and TRBJ2-7, with D uncertain. The germline V gene has CDR1 KGHSH and CDR2 LQKENI. The V end was cut by 5 bases, the J end by 4 bases, with 18 bases between. The CDR3 has 15 residues. This CDR3 is CASSEDKAAAYEQYF. The CDR3 DNA reads TGTGCCAGCTCAGAAGATAAGGCCGCCGCTTACGAGCAGTACTTC.

This rearrangement joins TRBV19 to TRBJ2-7, with 7 bases aligning to TRBD1. CDR1 and CDR2 from the germline V gene are LNHDA and SQIVND (reference sequence). The CDR3 is made up of 14 amino acids. V shed 5 bases, J shed 4 bases, and the junction held 8 bases outside the gene matches. The CDR3 region is CASSLTGAHYEQYF. The CDR3 DNA reads as TGTGCCAGTAGTCTAACAGGGGCCCATTACGAGCAGTACTTC.